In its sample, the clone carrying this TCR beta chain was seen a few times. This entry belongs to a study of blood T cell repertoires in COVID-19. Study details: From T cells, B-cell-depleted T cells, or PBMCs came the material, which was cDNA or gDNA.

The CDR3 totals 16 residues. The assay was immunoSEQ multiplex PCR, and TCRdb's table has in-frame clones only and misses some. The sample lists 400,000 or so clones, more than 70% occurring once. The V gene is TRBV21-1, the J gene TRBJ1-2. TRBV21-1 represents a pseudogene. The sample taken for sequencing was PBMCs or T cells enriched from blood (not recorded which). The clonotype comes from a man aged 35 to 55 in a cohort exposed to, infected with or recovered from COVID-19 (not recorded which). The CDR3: CASSKVVGSEGNGYTF. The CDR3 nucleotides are TGTGCCAGCAGCAAAGTTGTGGGCTCGGAGGGGAATGGCTACACCTTC.